The clone carrying this TCR beta chain showed up just a few times. Its antigen is currently unknown. The protocol was immunoSEQ multiplex PCR, while the TCRdb copy is restricted to in-frame clones and leaves out a portion. The sample has under 70,000 clones, 80% to 90% seen once; the top ten hold 5.2%. The germline V gene has CDR1 WNHNN and CDR2 SYGVQD (reference sequence). The CDR3 consists of 16 residues. Unmatched junction bases numbered 6, after V lost 4 bases and J lost 5 bases. The data originate from a study of T cells in localized non-small cell lung cancer. Broader study findings: Clonality peaked in uninvolved adjacent lung rather than tumor. Appearances in adjacent lung were noted for a median around 55 of the top 100 tumor clones.

Source: peripheral blood, taken before any cancer treatment. The chain uses TRBV10-1 and TRBJ2-2; the match to TRBD2 covers 11 bases. The receptor was isolated from a woman aged 35 to 75 with stage I lung adenocarcinoma. The CDR3 DNA is TGCGCCAGCAGTGGCATAGCGGGGGGGCAAACCGGGGAGCTGTTTTTT. Its protein is CASSGIAGGQTGELFF.